The 10 T cell receptor beta chains below come from one sample, sequenced in a study of metastatic and nonmetastatic thyroid tumors. All patients were untreated before thyroid surgery. TCRdb re-processed the PCR reads through MiXCR. The sample consists of about 43,000 clones, roughly 3.2% of them appearing once. The material sequenced was blood. The receptors derive from a female donor with papillary thyroid cancer or a benign thyroid nodule (not recorded which). Some clones in this sample may be carry-over from other donors' samples.

The chain recombines TRBV6-2 or TRBV6-3 with TRBJ2-1; TRBD1 matches at 9 bases. Germline V gives CDR1 MNHEY, CDR2 SVGEGT. With 1 base clipped from V and 5 bases from J, the junction kept 3 bases outside the gene matches. CDR3 length equals 15 residues. The CDR3 here is CASSYLGQGNNEQFF. CDR3 nucleotides: TGTGCCAGCAGTTACTTGGGACAGGGTAACAATGAGCAGTTCTTC.

This clone was recorded many times. The CDR3 region is CASSRPGLADNEQFF. In nucleotides, the CDR3 is TGTGCCAGCAGCAGGCCCGGACTAGCGGACAATGAGCAGTTCTTC. This chain connects TRBV6-1 to TRBJ2-1; 10 bases match TRBD2. The CDR3 is 15 amino acids. Germline V CDR1 and CDR2: MNHNS, SASEGT. Trimming removed 6 bases from V and 5 bases from J; junction bases left unmatched: 7.

This clone was observed at least ten times. This same CDR3 is encoded by further DNA sequences in the sample. The V and J genes are TRBV10-3 and TRBJ2-4; D gene unclear. V shed 0 bases and J shed 7 bases, with 7 bases lying between them. Germline lookup yields CDR1 ENHRY and CDR2 SYGVKD. This CDR3 contains 13 residues. This chain's CDR3 is CAISESGLNIQYF. In DNA, the CDR3 is TGTGCCATCAGTGAGTCAGGCCTGAACATTCAGTACTTC.

This clone was seen repeatedly, ten times or more. CDR3 in amino acids: CATSGPQGGTEAFF. The CDR3 nucleotides read TGTGCCACCAGCGGACCTCAGGGAGGTACTGAAGCTTTCTTT. The rearrangement links TRBV15 to TRBJ1-1; possible D gene TRBD1, 5 bases. Germline CDR1 LNHNV, CDR2 YYDKDF (reference sequence). The CDR3 sequence is 14 residues long. Trimming cost V 5 bases and J 5 bases, with 15 bases left between them.

This chain joins TRBV6-2 or TRBV6-3 and TRBJ2-1, with TRBD2 matching over 7 bases. CDR1 and CDR2 from the germline V gene are MNHEY and SVGEGT. The length of the CDR3 is 14 residues. V shed 5 bases, J shed 8 bases, and the junction held 9 bases outside the gene matches. CDR3 sequence: CASSQGRGVDEQFF. The DNA of the CDR3 is TGTGCCAGCAGTCAAGGGAGGGGAGTCGATGAGCAGTTCTTC.

The chain combines TRBV6-2 or TRBV6-3 with TRBJ2-3; tentatively, D is TRBD2 (6 bases). Germline V gives CDR1 MNHEY, CDR2 SVGEGT. Trimming shortened V by 0 bases and J by 2 bases, and 12 bases separated the two germline ends. The CDR3 is 16 residues long. The CDR3 DNA follows: TGTGCCAGCAGTTACTCCCCGGGAGCGGCCACAGATACGCAGTATTTT. It yields the protein CASSYSPGAATDTQYF.

The sample holds many counts of this clone. The genes are TRBV7-9 and TRBJ2-1; 7 bases map to TRBD1. With 4 bases clipped from V and 0 bases from J, the junction kept 6 bases outside the gene matches. The germline V gene encodes CDR1 SEHNR and CDR2 FQNEAQ (reference sequence). The CDR3 totals 16 residues. CDR3 protein: CASSYRQGRSYNEQFF. CDR3 DNA sequence: TGTGCCAGCAGCTATCGACAGGGACGCTCCTACAATGAGCAGTTCTTC. Combining the CDR3 with reference TRBV7-9 and TRBJ2-1 gives the whole variable domain DTGVSQNPRHKITKRGQNVTFRCDPISEHNRLYWYRQTLGQGPEFLTYFQNEAQLEKSRLLSDRFSAERPKGSFSTLEIQRTEQGDSAMYLCASSYRQGRSYNEQFFGPGTRLTVL.

In DNA, the CDR3 is TGTGCCAGCAGTTGCTTGTTCTACGAGCAGTACTTC. This codes for CASSCLFYEQYF. The chain recombines TRBV6-2 or TRBV6-3 with TRBJ2-7, with D hard to call. The germline CDR1 and CDR2 sequences are MNHEY and SVGEGT. Trimming left V 4 bases short and J 3 bases short, with 7 bases between. The CDR3 consists of 12 residues.

This clone appeared many times. This rearrangement joins TRBV7-9 to TRBJ2-2, with no clear D. V gave up 2 bases and J gave up 1 base, with 8 bases separating them. There are 15 residues in the CDR3. Germline lookup yields CDR1 SEHNR and CDR2 FQNEAQ (reference sequence). The CDR3 DNA reads as TGTGCCAGCAGCTTATTTCGGATGAACACCGGGGAGCTGTTTTTT. Encoded protein: CASSLFRMNTGELFF.

The sample holds many counts of this clone. The chain employs TRBV6-4 and TRBJ2-1; TRBD2 matches 13 bases. The CDR3 is 15 residues long. Trimming took 5 bases from V and 5 from J; bases not matched to a gene: 3. Germline V lookup: CDR1 MRHNA, CDR2 SNTAGT. CDR3 region: CASSRTSGSNNEQFF. CDR3 in DNA: TGTGCCAGCAGTAGGACTAGCGGGAGCAACAATGAGCAGTTCTTC.